This T cell receptor beta chain emerged from a study of T-cell reconstitution after alpha-beta-depleted transplantation in children. Study observations and caveats: Approximately two months post-transplant, alpha-beta T cells reportedly originated from several hundred expanded graft clones.

Unique molecular identifiers tagged the TCRbeta library. TCRdb processed the PCR reads anew with MiXCR; each CDR3 protein has one entry. The data show 150,000 to 250,000 distinct CDR3 sequences, with just under 6.5% seen just once and 4.5% to 5.5% held by the top ten. This CDR3 is 17 amino acids long. At least ten counts were recorded for this clonotype. Its matching antigen is unknown. The source material was PBMCs, sampled before TCRalphabeta/CD19-depleted stem cell transplant. The receptor's source is a girl under three years old with combined immunodeficiency, due to receive a stem cell transplant. The chain combines TRBV21-1 with TRBJ2-2. TRBV21-1 is classified as a pseudogene. The CDR3 sequence is CASSKAGTDSNTGELFF. CDR3 nucleotide sequence: TGTGCCAGCAGCAAAGCAGGAACGGATTCAAACACCGGGGAGCTGTTTTTT.